A selection of T cell receptor beta chains follows, all from one sample in a study of neurological immune-mediated disorders. In TCRdb, the 5' RACE reads were re-called with MiXCR into one record per CDR3 protein. The repertoire holds 75,000 to 90,000 distinct CDR3 sequences, about 9.3% seen once, with about 1.8% in the top ten. The sequenced sample consisted of PBMCs. All receptors derive from a man between 40 and 49 years old in good health. Both conserved end residues are part of each CDR3. The D gene is left open where the match is weak. The size of a clone is reported for some rows only, either as once, few or many, or as a class for expanded clones.

j_gene: TRBJ1-1; d_gene: -; abundance: many; v_gene: TRBV7-2; CDR3aa: CASSPASNQNTEAFF; CDR3nt: TGTGCCAGCAGCCCAGCCTCGAACCAGAACACTGAAGCTTTCTTT
j_gene: TRBJ2-1; d_gene: TRBD2; abundance: few; v_gene: TRBV6-1; CDR3aa: CASSEGLAGVPLFF; CDR3nt: TGTGCCAGCAGTGAAGGACTAGCGGGAGTTCCTCTGTTCTTC
j_gene: TRBJ2-2; d_gene: -; abundance: many; v_gene: TRBV20-1; CDR3aa: CSAKRTPLPGELFF; CDR3nt: TGCAGTGCTAAGCGGACTCCCCTCCCCGGGGAGCTGTTTTTT
j_gene: TRBJ2-3; d_gene: -; abundance: many; v_gene: TRBV6-5; CDR3aa: CASSYSTPTDTQYF; CDR3nt: TGTGCCAGCAGTTACTCGACCCCGACAGATACGCAGTATTTT
j_gene: TRBJ2-3; d_gene: TRBD2; abundance: many; v_gene: TRBV29-1; CDR3aa: CSASGLILAGSTDTQYF; CDR3nt: TGCAGCGCGTCCGGTCTTATACTAGCGGGGAGCACAGATACGCAGTATTTT
j_gene: TRBJ1-5; d_gene: -; abundance: few; v_gene: TRBV12-3/TRBV12-4; CDR3aa: CASSFGGKDQPQHF; CDR3nt: TGTGCCAGCAGTTTCGGTGGCAAGGATCAGCCCCAGCATTTT
j_gene: TRBJ2-1; d_gene: -; abundance: many; v_gene: TRBV7-3; CDR3aa: CASSLVPIGSGNSEQFF; CDR3nt: TGTGCCAGCAGCTTAGTGCCGATCGGGTCCGGAAACAGTGAGCAGTTCTTC
j_gene: TRBJ2-7; d_gene: TRBD1; abundance: many; v_gene: TRBV3-1; CDR3aa: CASSPGQDAEQYF; CDR3nt: TGTGCCAGCAGTCCGGGACAGGATGCCGAGCAGTACTTC
j_gene: TRBJ2-1; d_gene: -; abundance: many; v_gene: TRBV2; CDR3aa: CASTVDSYNEQFF; CDR3nt: TGTGCCAGCACAGTGGACTCCTACAATGAGCAGTTCTTC
j_gene: TRBJ2-7; d_gene: -; abundance: many; v_gene: TRBV10-3; CDR3aa: CAISEILRSYYEQYF; CDR3nt: TGTGCCATCAGTGAAATATTGAGAAGCTACTACGAGCAGTACTTC
j_gene: TRBJ2-3; d_gene: TRBD1; abundance: many; v_gene: TRBV7-2; CDR3aa: CASSPGDRFSSTDTQYF; CDR3nt: TGTGCCAGCAGCCCGGGGGACAGGTTCTCTAGCACAGATACGCAGTATTTT
j_gene: TRBJ2-5; d_gene: TRBD2; abundance: -; v_gene: TRBV14; CDR3aa: CASSQLRGGRETQYF; CDR3nt: TGTGCCAGCAGCCAACTCCGGGGGGGGCGAGAGACCCAGTACTTC
j_gene: TRBJ1-1; d_gene: -; abundance: many; v_gene: TRBV20-1; CDR3aa: CSATLPMNTEAFF; CDR3nt: TGCAGTGCTACCCTTCCGATGAACACTGAAGCTTTCTTT
j_gene: TRBJ2-7; d_gene: -; abundance: many; v_gene: TRBV3-1; CDR3aa: CASSQGPRSRTNEQYF; CDR3nt: TGTGCCAGCAGCCAAGGGCCAAGGTCAAGGACCAACGAGCAGTACTTC
j_gene: TRBJ2-1; d_gene: -; abundance: few; v_gene: TRBV19; CDR3aa: CASESYNEQFF; CDR3nt: TGTGCCAGTGAGTCCTACAATGAGCAGTTCTTC
j_gene: TRBJ2-2; d_gene: -; abundance: many; v_gene: TRBV28; CDR3aa: CASSLMGGELFF; CDR3nt: TGTGCCAGCAGTTTAATGGGCGGGGAGCTGTTTTTT
j_gene: TRBJ2-7; d_gene: -; abundance: many; v_gene: TRBV20-1; CDR3aa: CSVSGTTHYEQYF; CDR3nt: TGCAGTGTATCTGGGACAACCCATTACGAGCAGTACTTC
j_gene: TRBJ1-4; d_gene: -; abundance: many; v_gene: TRBV12-3/TRBV12-4; CDR3aa: CASWVATNEKLFF; CDR3nt: TGTGCCAGCTGGGTTGCAACTAATGAAAAACTGTTTTTT
j_gene: TRBJ2-1; d_gene: TRBD1; abundance: many; v_gene: TRBV10-3; CDR3aa: CAISESNPGQGGNEQFF; CDR3nt: TGTGCCATCAGTGAGTCGAACCCTGGACAGGGAGGCAATGAGCAGTTCTTC
j_gene: TRBJ2-1; d_gene: TRBD2; abundance: many; v_gene: TRBV29-1; CDR3aa: CSVVGLAETYNEQFF; CDR3nt: TGCAGCGTTGTTGGGCTAGCGGAGACTTACAATGAGCAGTTCTTC
j_gene: TRBJ2-7; d_gene: TRBD1; abundance: many; v_gene: TRBV6-2/TRBV6-3; CDR3aa: CASSYRTGTGPREQYF; CDR3nt: TGTGCCAGCAGTTACCGCACCGGGACAGGGCCGAGGGAGCAGTACTTC
j_gene: TRBJ1-3; d_gene: -; abundance: many; v_gene: TRBV6-5; CDR3aa: CASTIGNTIYF; CDR3nt: TGTGCCAGCACCATTGGAAACACCATATATTTT
j_gene: TRBJ2-7; d_gene: TRBD1; abundance: many; v_gene: TRBV5-1; CDR3aa: CASSIRQGSYEQYF; CDR3nt: TGCGCCAGCAGCATAAGACAGGGGTCCTACGAGCAGTACTTC
j_gene: TRBJ2-2; d_gene: -; abundance: many; v_gene: TRBV3-1; CDR3aa: CASSQEQGMVMRGELFF; CDR3nt: TGTGCCAGCAGCCAAGAGCAGGGGATGGTTATGAGAGGGGAGCTGTTTTTT
j_gene: TRBJ1-3; d_gene: -; abundance: many; v_gene: TRBV12-3/TRBV12-4; CDR3aa: CASSLEGMTSGNTIYF; CDR3nt: TGTGCCAGCAGTTTGGAGGGGATGACCTCTGGAAACACCATATATTTT
j_gene: TRBJ2-6; d_gene: -; abundance: few; v_gene: TRBV5-1; CDR3aa: CASSFGGANVLTF; CDR3nt: TGCGCCAGCAGCTTTGGTGGGGCCAACGTCCTGACTTTC
j_gene: TRBJ1-2; d_gene: -; abundance: many; v_gene: TRBV5-1; CDR3aa: CASSFHIDNNYGYTF; CDR3nt: TGCGCCAGCAGCTTCCATATCGACAATAACTATGGCTACACCTTC
j_gene: TRBJ1-1; d_gene: -; abundance: many; v_gene: TRBV27; CDR3aa: CASSLQSFNTEAFF; CDR3nt: TGTGCCAGCAGTTTGCAAAGCTTTAACACTGAAGCTTTCTTT
j_gene: TRBJ2-5; d_gene: TRBD2; abundance: many; v_gene: TRBV18; CDR3aa: CASSPRLAEETQYF; CDR3nt: TGTGCCAGCTCACCCAGACTAGCGGAAGAGACCCAGTACTTC
j_gene: TRBJ2-5; d_gene: -; abundance: few; v_gene: TRBV27; CDR3aa: CALRRGTQYF; CDR3nt: TGTGCCTTGAGAAGGGGGACCCAGTACTTC
j_gene: TRBJ2-1; d_gene: TRBD1; abundance: many; v_gene: TRBV2; CDR3aa: CASSDRDREYNEQFF; CDR3nt: TGTGCCAGCAGCGACCGGGACAGGGAATACAATGAGCAGTTCTTC
j_gene: TRBJ2-2; d_gene: -; abundance: -; v_gene: TRBV4-1; CDR3aa: CASSQDITGELFF; CDR3nt: TGCGCCAGCAGCCAAGATATTACCGGGGAGCTGTTTTTT
j_gene: TRBJ2-7; d_gene: -; abundance: many; v_gene: TRBV10-2; CDR3aa: CASSERGAGYYEQYF; CDR3nt: TGCGCCAGCAGTGAGAGGGGGGCAGGGTATTACGAGCAGTACTTC
j_gene: TRBJ2-6; d_gene: -; abundance: many; v_gene: TRBV29-1; CDR3aa: CSVGGGTGANVLTF; CDR3nt: TGCAGCGTTGGTGGGGGAACCGGGGCCAACGTCCTGACTTTC
j_gene: TRBJ2-7; d_gene: TRBD2; abundance: many; v_gene: TRBV7-2; CDR3aa: CASSLGLAYYEQYF; CDR3nt: TGTGCCAGCAGCTTAGGACTAGCCTACTACGAGCAGTACTTC
j_gene: TRBJ2-7; d_gene: -; abundance: many; v_gene: TRBV10-3; CDR3aa: CATSPGSLTYEQYF; CDR3nt: TGTGCCACGTCGCCGGGATCCTTAACCTACGAGCAGTACTTC
j_gene: TRBJ2-7; d_gene: -; abundance: many; v_gene: TRBV5-1; CDR3aa: CASSWTKRGEQYF; CDR3nt: TGCGCCAGCAGCTGGACTAAAAGGGGTGAGCAGTACTTC
j_gene: TRBJ1-6; d_gene: -; abundance: many; v_gene: TRBV9; CDR3aa: CASSVGGQFGWEPLHF; CDR3nt: TGTGCCAGCAGCGTAGGTGGACAGTTCGGTTGGGAACCCCTCCACTTT
j_gene: TRBJ1-1; d_gene: -; abundance: many; v_gene: TRBV2; CDR3aa: CASSEEAGRKTKAFF; CDR3nt: TGTGCCAGCAGTGAAGAAGCAGGCCGGAAGACAAAAGCTTTCTTT
j_gene: TRBJ2-5; d_gene: -; abundance: many; v_gene: TRBV5-1; CDR3aa: CASKGETQYF; CDR3nt: TGCGCCAGCAAAGGCGAGACCCAGTACTTC
j_gene: TRBJ2-1; d_gene: TRBD1; abundance: many; v_gene: TRBV2; CDR3aa: CASSRDRGGNEQFF; CDR3nt: TGTGCCAGCAGCCGGGACAGGGGGGGTAATGAGCAGTTCTTC
j_gene: TRBJ2-2; d_gene: TRBD1; abundance: many; v_gene: TRBV15; CDR3aa: CATSKTGSNTGELFF; CDR3nt: TGTGCCACCAGTAAGACAGGGTCGAACACCGGGGAGCTGTTTTTT
j_gene: TRBJ2-1; d_gene: TRBD2; abundance: many; v_gene: TRBV7-2; CDR3aa: CASKTSGGHNEQFF; CDR3nt: TGTGCCAGCAAGACTAGCGGGGGGCACAATGAGCAGTTCTTC
j_gene: TRBJ2-7; d_gene: -; abundance: many; v_gene: TRBV6-5; CDR3aa: CASSAGTGAYEQYF; CDR3nt: TGTGCCAGCAGTGCCGGGACTGGAGCCTACGAGCAGTACTTC
j_gene: TRBJ2-5; d_gene: TRBD2; abundance: -; v_gene: TRBV12-3/TRBV12-4; CDR3aa: CASVPPGGQPQETQYF; CDR3nt: TGTGCCAGCGTCCCCCCGGGGGGTCAGCCGCAAGAGACCCAGTACTTC
j_gene: TRBJ2-5; d_gene: TRBD2; abundance: many; v_gene: TRBV5-6; CDR3aa: CASSFRLSGGRQETQYF; CDR3nt: TGTGCCAGCAGCTTTCGTCTTAGCGGGGGGCGCCAAGAGACCCAGTACTTC
j_gene: TRBJ2-1; d_gene: -; abundance: many; v_gene: TRBV15; CDR3aa: CATSRPTGPLGHNEQFF; CDR3nt: TGTGCCACCAGCAGACCTACCGGACCCCTGGGGCACAATGAGCAGTTCTTC
j_gene: TRBJ1-1; d_gene: -; abundance: many; v_gene: TRBV20-1; CDR3aa: CSARIAGAYTEAFF; CDR3nt: TGCAGTGCTAGAATCGCAGGGGCTTACACTGAAGCTTTCTTT
j_gene: TRBJ2-2; d_gene: -; abundance: -; v_gene: TRBV7-2; CDR3aa: CASTWQGRGSGELFF; CDR3nt: TGTGCCAGCACATGGCAGGGCCGTGGGTCCGGGGAGCTGTTTTTT
j_gene: TRBJ2-7; d_gene: -; abundance: many; v_gene: TRBV7-9; CDR3aa: CSTYSGDGYEQYF; CDR3nt: TGCAGTACGTATTCCGGTGATGGGTACGAGCAGTACTTC
j_gene: TRBJ2-1; d_gene: -; abundance: many; v_gene: TRBV21-1; CDR3aa: CASSNSGPGSNEQFF; CDR3nt: TGTGCCAGCAGCAACTCGGGCCCAGGGAGCAATGAGCAGTTCTTC
j_gene: TRBJ2-7; d_gene: -; abundance: many; v_gene: TRBV7-3; CDR3aa: CASSSGPVSEQYF; CDR3nt: TGTGCCAGCAGCTCAGGGCCGGTTTCCGAGCAGTACTTC